This TCR beta chain is drawn from a study of T-cell reconstitution after alpha-beta-depleted transplantation in children. V lost 11 bases, J lost 0 bases, and 4 bases stayed unmatched. The CDR3 is 14 residues long. The germline CDR1 and CDR2 sequences are ENHRY and SYGVKD. Using unique molecular identifiers, the investigators prepared the TCRbeta library. TCRdb fed the PCR reads into MiXCR, producing one record per CDR3 protein. The profile shows around 200,000 distinct CDR3 sequences, approximately 9.5% of them singletons. This receptor was taken from a human donor who donated a stem cell graft to a child with acute lymphoblastic leukemia. The sequences come from PBMCs from the stem cell graft donor, collected from the stem cell graft. The chain couples TRBV10-3 to TRBJ1-6, with 7 nucleotides matching TRBD1. The CDR3, as DNA: TGTGCCGGACGGGACAGCTCCTATAATTCACCCCTCCACTTT. This codes for CAGRDSSYNSPLHF.